This T cell receptor beta chain comes out of a study of naive and memory T cell subsets (dated by TCRdb to between 2016 and 2019). Background on the whole study: In the figure summarizing the skin biopsy and whole blood samples, some ten blood donors, 7 tuberculin skin test biopsies and 3 saline control biopsies were reported. PCR2 was typically performed as a SYBR Green qPCR that was stopped at a set threshold, although end-point PCR (approximately 6 cycles) could be used instead for low-input samples.

Cut back by 9 bases and 0 bases, the V and J ends lie 9 bases apart. CDR1 is given as MGHRA and CDR2 as YSYEKL, both from the germline V gene. The CDR3 runs 13 amino acids, cysteine and phenylalanine included. CDR3 DNA is the only sequence kept; it has 39 bases, read in frame from the first base. On this clonotype itself: No cognate antigen has been identified for it. Per-base quality was not reported, and no clone a single base away is much larger than it.

Libraries were constructed by 5' RACE. The ligated cDNA was amplified in four rounds of PCR with nested alpha and beta constant region primers together with the SP2 primer. For the blood and skin samples, reverse transcription of TCR RNA was done with SuperScript IV along with alpha and beta constant region primers. T4 RNA ligase 1 was used to ligate an oligonucleotide containing the Illumina SP2 primer and a UMI to the 3' end of the cDNA. The 12-nucleotide UMI was composed of two random hexamers separated by an eight-base spacer, which was included to prevent hairpin formation. From the second PCR onward, the TCR alpha and beta chain libraries were handled separately, and dual indexing was used for multiplexing. After pooling, the indexed libraries were analyzed by capillary electrophoresis and sequenced on either an Illumina MiSeq or NextSeq. PhiX DNA at roughly 4.5-7.5% was added to the libraries to raise base diversity and improve cluster recognition. The authors processed their data as follows. Demultiplexor extracted UMIs from read 2, combined them with read 1 TCR sequence, and split reads by sample indices. V and J genes and V-J junctions were identified by Decombinator, which gave every TCR a five-part identifier that included V and J deletions. UMIs were used by Collapsinator to correct sequencing errors and PCR amplification heterogeneity, so that a UMI-based abundance was obtained for each TCR. Identifiers were converted to nucleotide sequence by CDR3Translator and translated to amino acids, and CDR3 regions were extracted on the basis of terminal motifs. After normalization to the amount of input RNA, the error-corrected alpha and beta TCR counts from blood and from skin were compared. TCRdb reworked the public reads: Q25 trimming with fastp, MiXCR clone assembly, productive beta chains retained. Entries that share a CDR3 protein sequence are merged under the most common genes and DNA. The V and J calls come from TCRdb's annotation, not from the publication. This sample is represented by roughly 56,000 distinct CDR3 sequences; 7.2% of them were singletons. 9% to 10% of the sample rests with the top ten.

Using 3' ligation of a UMI-containing oligonucleotide to TCR cDNA, the study laid out a robust and sensitive protocol to amplify, sequence and analyze TCRs. For whole blood analysis, about 2.5 ml of peripheral blood was collected from healthy adult volunteers into Tempus tubes, and RNA was extracted following the manufacturer's instructions. Total RNA, without cell sorting, was DNase treated with RQ1 DNase before reverse transcription, targeting 1 to 1000 ng input. To check how robust the pipeline was in samples where T cells make up a minority population, libraries were built from skin biopsies and whole blood. The study at large found these results: The potential sensitivity of the RNA-based method to TCR transcript changes with T cell activation and differentiation was acknowledged.

Recombination linked TRBV4-1 to TRBJ2-1; 6 matching bases give a weak D call of TRBD2. The receptor was derived from a male donor in good health. DNA sequence: TGCGCCAGTGGGGGGAGCTCCTACAATGAGCAGTTCTTC. The encoded protein is CASGGSSYNEQFF.